Listed here are 21 T cell receptor beta chains from one sample, sequenced in a study of OX40 agonist ivuxolimab in advanced cancers. The assay was immunoSEQ multiplex PCR, and TCRdb's table has in-frame clones only and misses some. The sample yields roughly 76,000 clones, around 90% seen once. The sequencing here drew on CD4+ or CD8+ T cells sorted from blood, taken in a trial of the OX40 agonist ivuxolimab. The receptor source for this set is an adult with an advanced solid tumor such as melanoma, head and neck, liver or kidney cancer.

The chain uses TRBV5-4 and TRBJ1-3; no firm D call. The germline V gene encodes CDR1 SGHNT and CDR2 YYREEE (reference sequence). The CDR3 is made up of 16 amino acids. Trimming took 4 bases from V and 0 from J, leaving 14 bases between them. The CDR3 DNA follows: TGTGCCAGCAGCGTCTGGGCGGCGAGCTCTGGAAACACCATATATTTT. It translates to CASSVWAASSGNTIYF.

The table lists this clone with a count of one. The genes are TRBV7-3 and TRBJ2-2; TRBD1 matches 10 bases. This CDR3 is built from 14 residues. Germline CDR1 reads SGHTA; CDR2 reads FQGTGA. The trim removed 4 bases at V and 7 bases at J, leaving 3 bases unmatched. CDR3 in DNA: TGTGCCAGCAGCTCGACAGGGGGCGGCGGGGAGCTGTTTTTT. Its translation: CASSSTGGGGELFF. The entire variable domain, with the rest obtained from reference TRBV7-3 and TRBJ2-2, is as follows: GAGVSQTPSNKVTEKGKYVELRCDPISGHTALYWYRQSLGQGPEFLIYFQGTGAADDSGLPNDRFFAVRPEGSVSTLKIQRTERGDSAVYLCASSSTGGGGELFFGEGSRLTVL.

This clone was counted once. The chain employs TRBV6-5 and TRBJ1-1; D unresolved. There are 12 residues in the CDR3. Germline V CDR1 and CDR2: MNHEY, SVGAGI. Between the trimmed V and J ends, which lost 7 bases and 1 base, there was a span of 7 bases. The CDR3 region is CASKGSNTEAFF. The CDR3 nucleotides are TGTGCCAGCAAGGGATCGAACACTGAAGCTTTCTTT.

The chain is built from TRBV2 and TRBJ1-3; TRBD1 is a possible D gene (5 bases). CDR1 is SNHLY and CDR2 is FYNNEI in the germline V gene. The germline V and J ends were trimmed by 6 bases and 2 bases, with 20 bases remaining between them. CDR3 size: 17 residues. The CDR3 region is CASSRALGKTAGNTIYF. DNA for the CDR3: TGTGCCAGCAGCCGGGCCCTGGGTAAGACAGCTGGAAACACCATATATTTT. Full variable domain (remainder filled in from reference TRBV2 and TRBJ1-3): EPEVTQTPSHQVTQMGQEVILRCVPISNHLYFYWYRQILGQKVEFLVSFYNNEISEKSEIFDDQFSVERPDGSNFTLKIRSTKLEDSAMYFCASSRALGKTAGNTIYFGEGSWLTVV.

J is TRBJ2-3 and V is TRBV6-5, with 8 bases aligning to TRBD2. The CDR3 is 15 residues long. V shed 6 bases, J shed 4 bases, and the junction held 9 bases outside the gene matches. CDR1 MNHEY and CDR2 SVGAGI come from the germline V gene. This CDR3 reads CASSRGGAAADTQYF. CDR3 DNA: TGTGCCAGCAGCCGGGGGGGGGCCGCCGCAGATACGCAGTATTTT.

J is TRBJ2-3 and V is TRBV5-5; D is unresolved. Germline V gene lookup returns CDR1 SGHKS and CDR2 YYEKEE (reference sequence). This CDR3 spans 12 amino acids. V lost 2 bases to trimming and J lost 3 bases, with 4 bases between them. CDR3 sequence: CASSFGTDTQYF. CDR3 sequence (DNA): TGTGCCAGCAGCTTCGGGACAGATACGCAGTATTTT. Together with reference TRBV5-5 and TRBJ2-3, the CDR3 gives the full variable domain: DAGVTQSPTHLIKTRGQQVTLRCSPISGHKSVSWYQQVLGQGPQFIFQYYEKEERGRGNFPDRFSARQFPNYSSELNVNALLLGDSALYLCASSFGTDTQYFGPGTRLTVL.

The chain carries TRBV29-1 and TRBJ2-3; D uncertain. Germline assignment: CDR1 SQVTM and CDR2 ANQGSEA. The CDR3 extends over 14 amino acids. Trimming removed 6 bases from V and 5 bases from J, with 18 bases in between. The CDR3 region has the DNA TGCAGCGTAGCTGGACCGTCTGGCGGAGATACGCAGTATTTT. Translation gives CSVAGPSGGDTQYF.

The V call is TRBV6-4, the J call TRBJ2-3; D uncertain. The length of the CDR3 is 14 residues. Trimming took off 7 bases at V and 2 bases at J, with 13 bases between the two ends. Germline lookup yields CDR1 MRHNA and CDR2 SNTAGT. The CDR3 sequence: CASKAGTVTDTQYF. CDR3 DNA: TGTGCCAGCAAAGCAGGTACCGTCACAGATACGCAGTATTTT.

About this clone itself: This same CDR3 is encoded by further DNA sequences in the sample. The genes are TRBV5-4 and TRBJ2-1; 8 nucleotides agree with TRBD2. V lost 5 bases, J lost 2 bases, and 6 bases stayed unmatched. The CDR3 runs 15 residues. Per germline, CDR1 SGHNT and CDR2 YYREEE (reference sequence). The CDR3 DNA reads TGTGCCAGCAGTCGGGAGGGAGGAGCCTACAATGAGCAGTTCTTC. It codes for CASSREGGAYNEQFF.

The chain recombines TRBV7-2 with TRBJ2-5; no clear D. Germline CDR1 and CDR2: SGHTA and FQGNSA. The CDR3 runs 12 residues. The V end lost 5 bases, the J end lost 5 bases, and 9 bases lay between the germline ends. The CDR3 region is CASSPGLETQYF. Here the CDR3 DNA reads TGTGCCAGCAGCCCTGGGCTGGAGACCCAGTACTTC. Combining the CDR3 with reference TRBV7-2 and TRBJ2-5 gives the whole variable domain GAGVSQSPSNKVTEKGKDVELRCDPISGHTALYWYRQSLGQGLEFLIYFQGNSAPDKSGLPSDRFSAERTGGSVSTLTIQRTQQEDSAVYLCASSPGLETQYFGPGTRLLVL.

This clone was seen only a few times. The rearrangement links TRBV6-5 to TRBJ1-1, with unresolved D. This CDR3 spans 12 amino acids. Germline V gives CDR1 MNHEY, CDR2 SVGAGI. The ends were cut back, 10 bases at V and 0 bases at J, with 9 bases in the middle. In DNA form, the CDR3 reads TGTGCCACCGAAGACTTGAACACTGAAGCTTTCTTT. Its translation is CATEDLNTEAFF.

Comments on this clone: The CDR3 does not end in the conserved phenylalanine or tryptophan, so this is likely a read error. The gene calls are TRBV6-4 and TRBJ2-7; 7 positions match TRBD2. Unmatched junction bases numbered 7, after V lost 5 bases and J lost 0 bases. This CDR3 contains 15 residues. Germline-derived CDR1 and CDR2 are MRHNA and SNTAGT. CDR3 in amino acids: CASSREAGPSYEQYL. CDR3 coding DNA: TGTGCCAGCAGTCGGGAGGCAGGACCCTCCTACGAGCAGTACCTC.

There are a few counts of this clone. The V and J genes are TRBV19 and TRBJ1-5; 7 nucleotides match TRBD1. V shed 5 bases and J 7 bases; nucleotides not matched to a gene: 11. CDR3 length: 15 residues. The germline V gene has CDR1 LNHDA and CDR2 SQIVND (reference sequence). The CDR3 DNA sequence: TGTGCCAGTAGTGTAGCGCAGGGGGGATGGCAGCCCCAGCATTTT. Its translation is CASSVAQGGWQPQHF.

CDR3 loop: CASTPTGNMNTEAFF. CDR3 bases: TGTGCCAGTACCCCGACAGGGAACATGAACACTGAAGCTTTCTTT. The rearrangement joins TRBV19 to TRBJ1-1; 7 positions match TRBD1. The V and J ends lost 7 bases and 0 bases, in that order; junction bases with no gene match: 8. The CDR3 covers 15 residues. CDR1 LNHDA and CDR2 SQIVND come from the germline V gene (reference sequence).

The chain joins TRBV5-1 to TRBJ1-1; 8 nucleotides agree with TRBD1. The CDR3 contains 14 residues. The J segment lost 4 bases and the V segment lost 7 bases, leaving 9 bases of the junction unmatched. CDR1 is SGHRS and CDR2 is YFSETQ in the germline V gene. CDR3 sequence reads: CASAKTGGITEAFF. The DNA for the CDR3 is TGCGCCAGCGCCAAAACAGGGGGGATCACTGAAGCTTTCTTT.

The V and J genes are TRBV11-2 and TRBJ1-2, with 8 bases matching TRBD1. Germline CDR1 and CDR2: SGHAT and FQNNGV. The CDR3 is made up of 14 amino acids. Trimming removed 5 bases from V and 5 bases from J; junction bases left unmatched: 7. Here the CDR3 DNA reads TGTGCCAGCAGCAATGACAGGGGACGATATGGCTACACCTTC. This encodes CASSNDRGRYGYTF. The full variable domain, in which reference TRBV11-2 and TRBJ1-2 provide the parts outside the CDR3, is EAGVAQSPRYKIIEKRQSVAFWCNPISGHATLYWYQQILGQGPKLLIQFQNNGVVDDSQLPKDRFSAERLKGVDSTLKIQPAKLEDSAVYLCASSNDRGRYGYTFGSGTRLTVV.

The chain has TRBV7-3 and TRBJ1-1; possibly TRBD1 for D (6 bases). Germline V gives CDR1 SGHTA, CDR2 FQGTGA. The CDR3 consists of 13 residues. The V end lost 5 bases, the J end lost 8 bases, and 15 bases lay between the germline ends. Here the CDR3 DNA reads TGTGCCAGCAGCCGTCAAGGGGGAGGGGAAGCTTTCTTT. This gives the protein CASSRQGGGEAFF.

The chain is built from TRBV5-8 and TRBJ2-3; 9 nucleotides agree with TRBD1. The CDR3 length is 16 residues. Trimming at V came to 4 bases and at J to 4 bases, leaving 10 bases not matched to a gene. The germline V gene encodes CDR1 SGHTS and CDR2 YDEGEE. This chain's CDR3 is CASSPLGTGKADTQYF. CDR3 DNA: TGTGCCAGCAGCCCCCTCGGGACAGGGAAAGCAGATACGCAGTATTTT. The whole variable domain, remainder taken from reference TRBV5-8 and TRBJ2-3, is EAGVTQSPTHLIKTRGQQATLRCSPISGHTSVYWYQQALGLGLQFLLWYDEGEERNRGNFPPRFSGRQFPNYSSELNVNALELEDSALYLCASSPLGTGKADTQYFGPGTRLTVL.

The chain uses TRBV7-2 and TRBJ2-5; D gene ambiguous. V was cut by 5 bases and J by 0 bases, with 16 bases left in between. Germline CDR1 is SGHTA and CDR2 is FQGNSA. CDR3 length: 16 amino acids. The DNA of the CDR3 is TGTGCCAGCAGCCCCCACCCAGCAGAGAACCAAGAGACCCAGTACTTC. It translates to CASSPHPAENQETQYF. Supplemented by reference TRBV7-2 and TRBJ2-5, the full variable domain reads GAGVSQSPSNKVTEKGKDVELRCDPISGHTALYWYRQSLGQGLEFLIYFQGNSAPDKSGLPSDRFSAERTGGSVSTLTIQRTQQEDSAVYLCASSPHPAENQETQYFGPGTRLLVL.

The rearrangement joins TRBV5-1 to TRBJ2-3; TRBD1 matches at 8 bases. J lost 2 bases, V lost 3 bases, and 5 bases had no gene match. Germline CDR1 reads SGHRS; CDR2 reads YFSETQ. CDR3 length equals 15 residues. CDR3 sequence reads: CASSSQGAHTDTQYF. DNA for the CDR3: TGCGCCAGCAGCTCTCAGGGGGCCCACACAGATACGCAGTATTTT.

This chain links TRBV19 with TRBJ2-3, with TRBD1 identical over 7 bases. In germline, CDR1 is LNHDA, CDR2 SQIVND (reference sequence). This CDR3 comprises 14 residues. With 7 bases clipped from V and 3 bases from J, the junction kept 7 bases outside the gene matches. CDR3 sequence (DNA): TGTGCCAGTACCCTGAGGGGGCCTACAGATACGCAGTATTTT. Its translation: CASTLRGPTDTQYF.